One sample yielded the 23 T cell receptor beta chains listed below, sequenced in a study of human T cells and chemical hapten exposure. As to time point: patch test 1, 2 weeks after DPC sensitization. Treatment specified: therapeutic diphenylcyclopropenone sensitization with weekly scalp DPC. MiXCR was run by TCRdb on the RACE reads, yielding one entry per CDR3 protein. The table records roughly 360,000 distinct CDR3 sequences, more than 4.5% of them present only once. The sample in question was whole blood, obtained in connection with sensitization to the hapten diphenylcyclopropenone (DPC). The receptors were gathered from a woman aged 45 to 65 with alopecia areata. Some clones in this sample may be carry-over from other donors' samples.

This clonotype showed up many times. The chain couples TRBV16 to TRBJ1-1, with TRBD1 matching over 7 bases. V was clipped by 4 bases and J by 11 bases; unmatched bases: 7. The CDR3 is 12 amino acids. CDR1 is KGHSY, CDR2 FQNENV, per germline. The CDR3 coding sequence is TGTGCCAGCAGCCCGGGACAGACAGAGGCTTTCTTT. It yields the protein CASSPGQTEAFF.

This clonotype was seen at least ten times. The J gene is TRBJ1-2, the V gene TRBV29-1; TRBD1 might be the D (6 bases). CDR1 SQVTM and CDR2 ANQGSEA come from the germline V gene. The CDR3 is 14 amino acids. V was cut by 1 base and J by 8 bases, with 17 bases left in between. The DNA of the CDR3 is TGCAGCGTTGAAGGAGGGGGAGAAGTTAGAGGCTACACCTTC. Translating gives CSVEGGGEVRGYTF. The full variable domain, with the rest looked up from reference TRBV29-1 and TRBJ1-2, is SAVISQKPSRDICQRGTSLTIQCQVDSQVTMMFWYRQQPGQSLTLIATANQGSEATYESGFVIDKFPISRPNLTFSTLTVSNMSPEDSSIYLCSVEGGGEVRGYTFGSGTRLTVV.

This clonotype was detected ten times or more. The rearrangement joins TRBV13 to TRBJ1-6, with D possibly matching TRBD1 (6 bases). The germline V gene has CDR1 PRHDT and CDR2 FYEKMQ (reference sequence). This CDR3 has 15 residues. The ends were cut back, 0 bases at V and 10 bases at J, with 13 bases in the middle. CDR3 residues: CASSLGRGKGSPLHF. The CDR3 DNA is TGTGCCAGCAGCTTAGGAAGGGGGAAAGGGTCACCCCTCCACTTT.

As for this clonotype: This may be a read error: a much more frequent sequence differs by one nucleotide. This CDR3 fails to terminate in the conserved phenylalanine or tryptophan, so it likely reflects a read error. The chain links TRBV6-1 to TRBJ2-1; TRBD2 aligns across 14 bases. Germline CDR1 MNHNS, CDR2 SASEGT. This CDR3 is built from 16 residues. Trimming cost V 1 base and J 4 bases; bases outside gene matches: 0. The CDR3 sequence is CASSEGLAGGYNEQFL. Written as DNA, the CDR3 is TGTGCCAGCAGTGAAGGACTAGCGGGAGGGTACAATGAGCAGTTCCTC.

This clonotype was seen only a few times. The chain is built from TRBV9 and TRBJ2-5, with 8 bases fitting TRBD2. The CDR3 totals 15 residues. The J segment lost 5 bases and the V segment lost 1 base, leaving 7 bases of the junction unmatched. Germline-derived CDR1 and CDR2 are SGDLS and YYNGEE. CDR3 sequence (DNA): TGTGCCAGCAGCGTAAGTTACAGACTAGCGGAGACCCAGTACTTC. Residues: CASSVSYRLAETQYF.

This clonotype was observed at least ten times. The rearrangement uses TRBV13 and TRBJ2-4; D is unclear. Germline values: CDR1 PRHDT, CDR2 FYEKMQ (reference sequence). Trimming took off 3 bases at V and 0 bases at J, with 6 bases between the two ends. The CDR3 is made up of 14 amino acids. CDR3 sequence (DNA): TGTGCCAGCAGCTTGGGCCTAGCCAAAAACATTCAGTACTTC. This gives the protein CASSLGLAKNIQYF.

Ten or more counts support this clonotype. J is TRBJ2-5 and V is TRBV2, with TRBD1 matching 8 bases. The V gene end was trimmed by 1 base and the J gene end by 4 bases; junction bases not matched to a gene: 5. CDR1 and CDR2 from the germline V gene are SNHLY and FYNNEI. This CDR3 region has 15 residues. The CDR3 nucleotides read TGTGCCAGCAGTGAAGAAAGGACAGGGCCAGAGACCCAGTACTTC. Encoded protein: CASSEERTGPETQYF.

The chain has TRBV7-9 and TRBJ2-6; TRBD1 matches at 7 bases. V trimming: 1 base; J trimming: 2 bases; junction bases outside the gene matches: 5. Germline CDR1 reads SEHNR; CDR2 reads FQNEAQ (reference sequence). CDR3 length: 17 amino acids. CDR3 sequence: CASSLGVGTAGANVLTF. DNA for the CDR3: TGTGCCAGCAGCTTAGGTGTTGGGACAGCTGGGGCCAACGTCCTGACTTTC. Together with reference TRBV7-9 and TRBJ2-6, the CDR3 gives the full variable domain: DTGVSQNPRHKITKRGQNVTFRCDPISEHNRLYWYRQTLGQGPEFLTYFQNEAQLEKSRLLSDRFSAERPKGSFSTLEIQRTEQGDSAMYLCASSLGVGTAGANVLTFGAGSRLTVL.

This clonotype showed up many times. This sequence joins TRBV12-3 or TRBV12-4 and TRBJ2-3; D uncertain. Between the trimmed V and J ends, which lost 4 bases and 0 bases, there was a span of 5 bases. CDR3 length equals 13 residues. In DNA form, the CDR3 reads TGTGCCAGCAGTTACGCTAGCACAGATACGCAGTATTTT. Translation: CASSYASTDTQYF.

In this sample, this clonotype turned up many times. The chain couples TRBV20-1 to TRBJ1-1; D is undetermined. Per germline, CDR1 DFQATT and CDR2 SNEGSKA (reference sequence). CDR3 length: 13 residues. Trimming stripped 5 bases from V and 0 bases from J, with 10 bases between. The CDR3 loop reads CSALGTLNTEAFF. The CDR3 region has the DNA TGCAGTGCTCTGGGCACCCTGAACACTGAAGCTTTCTTT.

This clonotype was recorded many times. The chain employs TRBV28 and TRBJ2-7; D possibly corresponds to TRBD1 (6 bases). CDR1 is MDHEN, CDR2 SYDVKM, per germline. This CDR3 contains 14 residues. V was cut by 7 bases and J by 3 bases, with 16 bases left in between. CDR3 region: CASTRTATIYEQYF. Here the CDR3 DNA reads TGTGCCAGCACCCGGACAGCTACTATCTACGAGCAGTACTTC.

The sample holds many counts of this clonotype. The chain couples TRBV29-1 to TRBJ2-1, with 12 positions matching TRBD2. The length of the CDR3 is 16 residues. Germline CDR1 and CDR2: SQVTM and ANQGSEA. Trimming cost V 3 bases and J 4 bases; bases outside gene matches: 7. The CDR3 region is CSVDLAGGPNYNEQFF. CDR3 bases: TGCAGCGTTGACCTAGCGGGAGGGCCCAATTACAATGAGCAGTTCTTC.

In this sample, this clonotype turned up many times. The CDR3 sequence: CASSPPGASSYNEQFF. CDR3 DNA: TGTGCCAGCAGCCCTCCCGGGGCTAGCTCCTACAATGAGCAGTTCTTC. The chain has TRBV11-2 and TRBJ2-1; D is possibly TRBD1 or TRBD2 (5 bases each). The CDR3 consists of 16 residues. Between the trimmed V and J ends, which lost 5 bases and 0 bases, there was a span of 14 bases. Per the germline V gene, CDR1 is SGHAT and CDR2 is FQNNGV.

This clonotype was observed many times. This chain links TRBV10-3 with TRBJ1-1, with D perhaps matching TRBD1 (5 bases). The germline V gene encodes CDR1 ENHRY and CDR2 SYGVKD. There are 13 residues in the CDR3. V was shortened by 4 bases and J by 0 bases, with 6 bases between the two germline ends. The CDR3 DNA is TGTGCCATCAGTGGGACAATGAACACTGAAGCTTTCTTT. This sequence encodes CAISGTMNTEAFF.

Many counts were recorded for this clonotype. The gene calls are TRBV30 and TRBJ2-7; the D gene is possibly TRBD2 (5 bases). The CDR3 is 14 amino acids. Trimming stripped 2 bases from V and 2 bases from J, with 13 bases between. Germline-derived CDR1 and CDR2 are GTSNPN and SVGIG (reference sequence). This CDR3 reads CAWSLEGEAYEQYF. The DNA for the CDR3 is TGTGCCTGGAGTTTAGAGGGAGAGGCCTACGAGCAGTACTTC.

This clonotype was observed a handful of times. The V call is TRBV9, the J call TRBJ1-6, with D maybe TRBD1 (5 bases). The CDR3 contains 13 residues. Trimming pared 0 bases from V and 10 bases from J, leaving 8 bases between. Germline lookup yields CDR1 SGDLS and CDR2 YYNGEE. Here the CDR3 DNA reads TGTGCCAGCAGCGTAGAGGGGAGCTCACCCCTCCACTTT. Protein: CASSVEGSSPLHF.

This clonotype has more than one count but fewer than ten. The chain has TRBV6-1 and TRBJ2-7; D unresolved. V was cut by 3 bases and J by 0 bases, with 15 bases left in between. Germline CDR1 and CDR2: MNHNS and SASEGT. The CDR3 has 16 amino acids. In DNA, the CDR3 is TGTGCCAGCAGTGATTCCCTAGGACCGAGCTCCTACGAGCAGTACTTC. This encodes CASSDSLGPSSYEQYF.

The chain joins TRBV4-3 to TRBJ2-7; D gene ambiguous. The CDR3 is 15 residues long. The germline V gene has CDR1 LGHNA and CDR2 YSLEER. V lost 1 base and J 3 bases, leaving 13 bases between the germline ends. CDR3 sequence reads: CASSQGAEINYEQYF. The DNA for the CDR3 is TGCGCCAGCAGCCAAGGGGCAGAGATCAACTACGAGCAGTACTTC.

CDR3 region: CSVVTGLNTEAFF. Here the CDR3 DNA reads TGCAGCGTTGTGACAGGACTGAACACTGAAGCTTTCTTT. This chain joins TRBV29-1 and TRBJ1-1; possibly TRBD1 for D (6 bases). The CDR3 has 13 residues. From germline, CDR1 is SQVTM and CDR2 ANQGSEA. V gave up 4 bases and J gave up 0 bases, with 9 bases separating them.

The rearrangement uses TRBV7-2 and TRBJ2-1; 10 bases line up with TRBD2. The CDR3 covers 15 residues. CDR1 is SGHTA, CDR2 FQGNSA, per germline. V trimming: 5 bases; J trimming: 4 bases; junction bases outside the gene matches: 5. The CDR3 here is CASSPPAGGYNEQFF. In DNA form, the CDR3 reads TGTGCCAGCAGCCCACCAGCGGGAGGGTACAATGAGCAGTTCTTC.

This clonotype was seen repeatedly, ten times or more. The rearrangement uses TRBV6-2 or TRBV6-3 and TRBJ1-5; D might be TRBD1 (5 bases). Deletions cut 7 bases from V and 4 bases from J, with 11 bases between. Germline assignment: CDR1 MNHEY and CDR2 SVGEGT. This CDR3 has 13 residues. In DNA form, the CDR3 reads TGTGCCAGCAACGGCTGGACAAATCAGCCCCAGCATTTT. Protein product: CASNGWTNQPQHF.

This clonotype was counted between two and nine times. This chain joins TRBV6-5 and TRBJ1-1; D unclear. The CDR3 contains 12 residues. Germline values: CDR1 MNHEY, CDR2 SVGAGI. Trimming cost V 6 bases and J 3 bases, with 8 bases left between them. CDR3 nucleotide sequence: TGTGCCAGCAGAGGTGTCCACACTGAAGCTTTCTTT. Amino acid sequence: CASRGVHTEAFF.

This clonotype occurred many times. The chain has TRBV18 and TRBJ1-6; D may be TRBD1 (5 bases). From germline, CDR1 is KGHSH and CDR2 LQKENI. This CDR3 spans 15 amino acids. V was shortened by 0 bases and J by 7 bases, with 10 bases between the two germline ends. The CDR3 bases are TGTGCCAGCTCACCACCCGGACAAAGCAATTCACCCCTCCACTTT. It encodes CASSPPGQSNSPLHF. Full variable domain (outside the CDR3, taken from reference TRBV18 and TRBJ1-6): NAGVMQNPRHLVRRRGQEARLRCSPMKGHSHVYWYRQLPEEGLKFMVYLQKENIIDESGMPKERFSAEFPKEGPSILRIQQVVRGDSAAYFCASSPPGQSNSPLHFGNGTRLTVT.